This T cell receptor beta chain was identified in a study of cytomegalovirus exposure and HLA in healthy donors. Study information: Among the 400 or so donors who were genotyped, approximately 83% fell in the genetic ancestry cluster that is associated with self-reported Caucasian donors.

Overall study results and limits: The Asian-associated ancestry cluster reportedly had fewer N-insertions than the roughly 720-donor mean in a later analysis. Investigators reported more than 150 TCR beta chains as tied to cytomegalovirus.

Primers: 60 Vbeta forward and 13 Jbeta reverse. TCRdb's table, derived via immunoSEQ multiplex PCR, lists solely in-frame clones and lacks some. Here the sample spans 150,000 to 200,000 clones, 80% to 85% being singletons. Regarding this clone: Its antigen is not known.

Trimming took off 4 bases at V and 0 bases at J, with 8 bases between the two ends. This CDR3 comprises 13 residues. Germline lookup yields CDR1 SQVTM and CDR2 ANQGSEA. This receptor was identified in a man aged 25-40 years in good health and CMV-seronegative. This rearrangement joins TRBV29-1 to TRBJ2-3; D unclear. The sequenced sample consisted of PBMCs. Here the CDR3 reads CSVARASTDTQYF. In nucleotides, the CDR3 is TGCAGCGTTGCGCGAGCTAGCACAGATACGCAGTATTTT.